The 15 T cell receptor beta chains presented below share a single source sample, sequenced in a study of T cells after yellow fever vaccination. TCRdb reanalysed the 5' RACE reads using MiXCR and keeps one entry per CDR3 protein. The repertoire holds hundreds of thousands of distinct CDR3 sequences, with around 4% as singletons. Sequences were derived from PBMCs, sampled on the day of the yellow fever booster vaccination. These receptors came from a man aged 18 to 35 who received the YFV17D yellow fever vaccine.

Only a few counts were recorded for this clonotype. The chain carries TRBV3-1 and TRBJ2-3; tentative D call: TRBD1 (6 bases). Trimming shortened V by 4 bases and J by 0 bases, and 20 bases separated the two germline ends. The CDR3 is 18 amino acids. Germline CDR1 LGHDT, CDR2 YNNKEL (reference sequence). CDR3 nucleotides: TGTGCCAGCAGCCTCGACGACGGGACATGGTCTAGCACAGATACGCAGTATTTT. Protein: CASSLDDGTWSSTDTQYF.

This clonotype was found a few times. V usage is TRBV5-1 and J usage is TRBJ2-7; 7 bases line up with TRBD1. CDR3 length: 15 residues. Trimming removed 1 base from V and 4 bases from J; junction bases left unmatched: 8. CDR1 is SGHRS and CDR2 is YFSETQ in the germline V gene. The CDR3 loop reads CASSLSDRVRYEQYF. The CDR3 DNA is TGCGCCAGCAGCTTGTCAGACAGGGTTCGGTACGAGCAGTACTTC.

The chain links TRBV20-1 to TRBJ1-5; a weak D match, TRBD1 (5 bases). The CDR3 extends over 15 amino acids. Germline V lookup: CDR1 DFQATT, CDR2 SNEGSKA (reference sequence). Trimming cost V 2 bases and J 0 bases, with 11 bases left between them. CDR3 in DNA: TGCAGTGCTAGACAGGGATATTATAGCAATCAGCCCCAGCATTTT. Its protein product is CSARQGYYSNQPQHF.

This clonotype was counted between two and nine times. The chain has TRBV27 and TRBJ2-3, with a tentative D call TRBD1 (6 bases). The CDR3 is 15 amino acids. Germline values: CDR1 MNHEY, CDR2 SMNVEV (reference sequence). V was trimmed by 5 bases and J by 0 bases, leaving 12 bases between them. This CDR3 is CASSPRQESTDTQYF. The CDR3 DNA is TGTGCCAGCAGTCCACGACAGGAGAGCACAGATACGCAGTATTTT.

This clonotype appeared a few times. The chain carries TRBV20-1 and TRBJ1-3; a weak D match, TRBD1 (5 bases). The V end lost 2 bases, the J end lost 4 bases, and 12 bases lay between the germline ends. Germline V CDR1 and CDR2: DFQATT, SNEGSKA (reference sequence). The CDR3 length is 14 residues. CDR3 DNA sequence: TGCAGTGCTAGAAAAGGGGCGAGAGGAAACACCATATATTTT. Protein: CSARKGARGNTIYF.

Note on this clonotype: A read error is possible here, since a much larger clone lies one base away. The chain couples TRBV29-1 to TRBJ2-5; TRBD1 aligns across 9 bases. The CDR3 sequence is 17 residues long. The V gene end was trimmed by 3 bases and the J gene end by 1 base; junction bases not matched to a gene: 12. CDR1 and CDR2 from the germline V gene are SQVTM and ANQGSEA. The CDR3 bases are TGCAGCGTTGAGGGGGAATCTGACAGGGGGACCCAAGAGACCCAGTACTTC. Amino acid sequence: CSVEGESDRGTQETQYF.

This clonotype has more than one count but fewer than ten. This chain joins TRBV6-1 and TRBJ2-3; D might be TRBD1 or TRBD2, each matching 5 bases. The CDR3 contains 14 residues. The germline V gene encodes CDR1 MNHNS and CDR2 SASEGT. V was clipped by 1 base and J by 3 bases, with 8 bases between them. CDR3 loop: CASSEGWGTDTQYF. The CDR3 region has the DNA TGTGCCAGCAGTGAAGGTTGGGGGACAGATACGCAGTATTTT.

This clonotype has only a few counts. Here the CDR3 DNA reads TGTGCCAGCAGCCCGCGGCTAGCGGTGGGACGGGGGCAGTTCTTC. This encodes CASSPRLAVGRGQFF. V and J are TRBV7-9 and TRBJ2-1; TRBD2 matches 7 bases. Germline loops: CDR1 SEHNR, CDR2 FQNEAQ (reference sequence). The CDR3 is 15 residues long. The V segment lost 5 bases and the J segment 12 bases; nucleotides outside the gene matches: 16.

This clonotype was observed at least ten times. This chain connects TRBV28 to TRBJ2-7; 7 bases match TRBD1. With 5 bases clipped from V and 5 bases from J, the junction kept 12 bases outside the gene matches. CDR1 and CDR2 from the germline V gene are MDHEN and SYDVKM. The CDR3 consists of 15 residues. The CDR3 sequence is CASSPILPQGNEQYV. The CDR3 bases are TGTGCCAGCAGTCCCATCCTGCCACAGGGGAACGAGCAGTACGTC.

This clonotype was found many times. The chain employs TRBV4-1 and TRBJ2-7; D remains ambiguous. From germline, CDR1 is MGHRA and CDR2 YSYEKL. The germline V and J ends were trimmed by 3 bases and 0 bases, with 12 bases remaining between them. This CDR3 region has 15 residues. The CDR3, as DNA: TGCGCCAGCAGCCATCGTTTCGCAGGCTCCTACGAGCAGTACTTC. Translating gives CASSHRFAGSYEQYF.

This clonotype was recorded at least ten times. The chain joins TRBV6-2 or TRBV6-3 to TRBJ2-7; 9 nucleotides align to TRBD2. V gave up 4 bases and J gave up 6 bases; unmatched junction bases: 7. This CDR3 spans 14 amino acids. The germline gives CDR1 MNHEY, CDR2 SVGEGT. The CDR3 sequence is CASSFLLAGSEQYV. The CDR3 DNA sequence: TGTGCCAGCAGTTTCCTACTAGCGGGCTCCGAGCAGTACGTC.

This clonotype was seen many times. This chain joins TRBV6-5 and TRBJ2-4; D is unresolved. Deletions cut 0 bases from V and 0 bases from J, with 9 bases between. The CDR3 runs 16 residues. Germline CDR1 reads MNHEY; CDR2 reads SVGAGI. The CDR3: CASSYSPELAKNIQYF. CDR3 DNA: TGTGCCAGCAGTTACTCTCCGGAATTAGCCAAAAACATTCAGTACTTC.

This clonotype has at least ten counts. The chain uses TRBV6-2 or TRBV6-3 and TRBJ1-4, with 7 bases matching TRBD1. V shed 4 bases, J shed 7 bases, and the junction held 6 bases outside the gene matches. Germline V gene lookup returns CDR1 MNHEY and CDR2 SVGEGT. The CDR3 contains 14 residues. CDR3 sequence (DNA): TGTGCCAGCAGTTCAGGACAGGAGGCTGAAAAACTGTTTTTT. Residues: CASSSGQEAEKLFF.

Turning to this clonotype: At one boundary the junction diverges from the germline segment, which might be a read error. This chain connects TRBV11-2 to TRBJ2-1; D may correspond to TRBD1 or TRBD2 (5 bases each). Germline assignment: CDR1 SGHAT and CDR2 FQNNGV. CDR3 length equals 17 residues. The CDR3 DNA is TGTGCCAGCAGCTTAGAGTACAGGTGGGAGTCCTCCAATGAGCAGTTCTTC. Its protein product is CASSLEYRWESSNEQFF.

In this sample, this clonotype turned up many times. V usage is TRBV4-3 and J usage is TRBJ1-1, with no clear D. Germline assignment: CDR1 LGHNA and CDR2 YSLEER. V lost 4 bases, J lost 0 bases, and 12 bases lay in between. The CDR3 runs 15 residues. The chain's CDR3 is CASSPAGSLNTEAFF. The CDR3 DNA is TGCGCCAGCAGCCCCGCCGGGTCCCTGAACACTGAAGCTTTCTTT.